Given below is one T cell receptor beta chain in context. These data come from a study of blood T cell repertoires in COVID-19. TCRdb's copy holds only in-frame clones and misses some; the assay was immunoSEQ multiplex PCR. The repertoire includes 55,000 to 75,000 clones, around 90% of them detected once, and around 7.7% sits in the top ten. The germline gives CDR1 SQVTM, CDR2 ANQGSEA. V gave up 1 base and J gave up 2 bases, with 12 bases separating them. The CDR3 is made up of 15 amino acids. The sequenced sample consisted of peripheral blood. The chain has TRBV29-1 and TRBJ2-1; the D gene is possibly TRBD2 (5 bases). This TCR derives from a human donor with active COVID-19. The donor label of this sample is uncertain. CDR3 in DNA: TGCAGCGTTGAAGGGCGGCTAGCCGCCTACAATGAGCAGTTCTTC. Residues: CSVEGRLAAYNEQFF.